Sequencing of this T cell receptor (beta chain) was carried out in a study of blood T cells in healthy people across ages. From germline, CDR1 is SGHTA and CDR2 FQGNSA. This CDR3 is 15 amino acids long. V dropped 5 bases and J dropped 0; count of bases not matched to a gene: 6. Sample-barcoded 5' priming and a J-beta primer mix drove a second PCR of roughly 6 to 12 cycles. MiXCR was run by TCRdb on the 5' RACE reads, yielding one entry per CDR3 protein. Of 760,000 or so distinct CDR3 sequences listed, 20% to 30% are singletons. The data also belong to a second study, concerning T cells of mothers and their children. According to that study: It was related mother-child pairs that showed slightly higher overlap than unrelated pairs, without reaching significance.

This receptor was obtained from a boy aged 5-17 years in good health. Source material: blood. This sequence joins TRBV7-2 and TRBJ2-7, with 8 bases aligning to TRBD2. The CDR3 loop is CASSQRAGVSYEQYF. The CDR3, as DNA: TGTGCCAGCAGCCAAAGAGCGGGAGTCTCCTACGAGCAGTACTTC.